The 3 T cell receptor beta chains reported below all come from one sample, sequenced in a study of T-cell reconstitution after alpha-beta-depleted transplantation in children. Unique molecular identifiers tagged the TCRbeta library. TCRdb reprocessed the PCR reads with MiXCR, giving one entry per CDR3 protein. The sample has hundreds of thousands of distinct CDR3 sequences, over 15% seen once; the top ten hold around 44%. The starting material was PBMCs, mostly from graft donor cells, obtained 360 days after TCRalphabeta/CD19-depleted stem cell transplant. These receptors all come from a male patient aged 2 to 9 who had a stem cell transplant for acute lymphoblastic leukemia, so the T cells may come from the graft donor.

This clonotype has ten or more counts. The V and J genes are TRBV6-5 and TRBJ1-2; 8 positions match TRBD1. V trimming: 7 bases; J trimming: 6 bases; junction bases outside the gene matches: 4. The CDR3 consists of 12 residues. From germline, CDR1 is MNHEY and CDR2 SVGAGI. CDR3 nucleotides: TGTGCCAGCACTACGACAGGGGATGGCTACACCTTC. This codes for CASTTTGDGYTF.

This chain links TRBV20-1 with TRBJ1-4; unclear D gene. This CDR3 is built from 15 residues. The ends were cut back, 0 bases at V and 1 base at J, with 9 bases in the middle. The germline V gene encodes CDR1 DFQATT and CDR2 SNEGSKA (reference sequence). For the CDR3, the DNA is TGCAGTGCTAGAGATCTGGCGGAAACTAATGAAAAACTGTTTTTT. Protein: CSARDLAETNEKLFF.

The V gene is TRBV5-1, the J gene TRBJ1-4, with D possibly matching TRBD1 (5 bases). The CDR3 totals 14 residues. Germline V gives CDR1 SGHRS, CDR2 YFSETQ. V lost 4 bases to trimming and J lost 5 bases, with 12 bases between them. The DNA for the CDR3 is TGCGCCAGCAGCCGGGACGTCGGGAATGAAAAACTGTTTTTT. This translates into CASSRDVGNEKLFF.